One and the same sample provided the 30 T cell receptor beta chains below, sequenced in a study of cytomegalovirus exposure and HLA in healthy donors. The PCR made use of 60 Vbeta and 13 Jbeta primers. The repertoire was sequenced with immunoSEQ multiplex PCR; TCRdb's copy has only in-frame clones and lacks some. Of around 200,000 clones listed, about four fifths are singletons. Input material: PBMCs. These receptors all come from a woman in her 50s in good health and CMV-seropositive.

The chain uses TRBV6-1 and TRBJ1-2; D gene uncertain. The ends were cut back, 8 bases at V and 4 bases at J, with 17 bases in the middle. This CDR3 is 14 amino acids long. The germline V gene has CDR1 MNHNS and CDR2 SASEGT. The DNA for the CDR3 is TGTGCCAGCCTGGGAGATCGGGCACTCTATGGCTACACCTTC. It specifies CASLGDRALYGYTF.

The chain combines TRBV6-5 with TRBJ2-3, with 7 bases that match TRBD2. The CDR3 totals 16 residues. J gave up 2 bases and V 2 bases, and 7 bases lay outside the gene matches. Germline V gives CDR1 MNHEY, CDR2 SVGAGI. The CDR3 loop reads CASSYQPSGVTDTQYF. For the CDR3, the DNA is TGTGCCAGCAGTTACCAGCCGAGCGGGGTCACAGATACGCAGTATTTT.

The CDR3 protein is CASSVAGGQYNEQFF. CDR3 DNA: TGTGCCAGCAGCGTAGCGGGGGGTCAGTACAATGAGCAGTTCTTC. This chain connects TRBV9 to TRBJ2-1, with 7 positions matching TRBD2. This CDR3 has 15 residues. Germline loops: CDR1 SGDLS, CDR2 YYNGEE. The trim removed 0 bases at V and 4 bases at J, leaving 4 bases unmatched.

The chain carries TRBV7-9 and TRBJ1-2; 8 nucleotides align to TRBD1. The CDR3 runs 13 residues. Germline CDR1 is SEHNR and CDR2 is FQNEAQ (reference sequence). Trimming at V came to 4 bases and at J to 4 bases, leaving 2 bases not matched to a gene. In nucleotides, the CDR3 is TGTGCCAGCAGCTCGACAGGGGTCTATGGCTACACCTTC. It specifies CASSSTGVYGYTF. Drawing the rest from reference TRBV7-9 and TRBJ1-2, the complete variable domain is DTGVSQNPRHKITKRGQNVTFRCDPISEHNRLYWYRQTLGQGPEFLTYFQNEAQLEKSRLLSDRFSAERPKGSFSTLEIQRTEQGDSAMYLCASSSTGVYGYTFGSGTRLTVV.

This clone was found once. The chain employs TRBV9 and TRBJ2-2; D is possibly TRBD1 (6 bases). This CDR3 region has 16 residues. CDR1 and CDR2 (germline): SGDLS, YYNGEE. V was trimmed by 0 bases and J by 7 bases, leaving 16 bases between them. CDR3 nucleotide sequence: TGTGCCAGCAGCGTAGGCAGGGGAAGGACGGTCGGGGAGCTGTTTTTT. Translated, it gives CASSVGRGRTVGELFF.

This clone was seen just once. The chain recombines TRBV19 with TRBJ2-5; no clear D gene. CDR1 is LNHDA and CDR2 is SQIVND in the germline V gene (reference sequence). V was shortened by 5 bases and J by 5 bases, with 9 bases between the two germline ends. The CDR3 runs to 12 residues. CDR3 nucleotide sequence: TGTGCCAGTAGTCGGAACTACGAGACCCAGTACTTC. Encoded protein: CASSRNYETQYF.

V usage is TRBV7-8 and J usage is TRBJ1-6, with 11 bases fitting TRBD1. CDR1 is SGHVS, CDR2 FQNEAQ, per germline. This CDR3 region has 19 residues. With 1 base clipped from V and 5 bases from J, the junction kept 10 bases outside the gene matches. This CDR3 reads CASSLVGDRGTSNNSPLHF. The DNA for the CDR3 is TGTGCCAGCAGCTTAGTTGGGGACAGGGGGACCAGCAATAATTCACCCCTCCACTTT. The full variable domain, completed using reference TRBV7-8 and TRBJ1-6, is GAGVSQSPRYKVAKRGQDVALRCDPISGHVSLFWYQQALGQGPEFLTYFQNEAQLDKSGLPSDRFFAERPEGSVSTLKIQRTQQEDSAVYLCASSLVGDRGTSNNSPLHFGNGTRLTVT.

V and J are TRBV4-3 and TRBJ1-1; a weak D match, TRBD1 (5 bases). Trimming removed 2 bases from V and 8 bases from J, with 15 bases in between. This CDR3 comprises 14 residues. Germline CDR1 is LGHNA and CDR2 is YSLEER. This CDR3 is CASSQWGDTGEAFF. The CDR3 bases are TGCGCCAGCAGCCAATGGGGTGATACAGGCGAAGCTTTCTTT.

The gene calls are TRBV29-1 and TRBJ2-5; D is undetermined. The J call is uncertain, as TRBJ2-7 better fits the DNA end. This CDR3 comprises 11 residues. Germline CDR1 reads SQVTM; CDR2 reads ANQGSEA. The CDR3 here is CSVVDTYEQYF. CDR3 coding DNA: TGCAGCGTTGTAGATACCTACGAGCAGTACTTC.

This clone came up a few times. This chain links TRBV5-1 with TRBJ1-1; TRBD1 agrees at 7 bases. Germline lookup yields CDR1 SGHRS and CDR2 YFSETQ. This CDR3 contains 16 residues. V lost 4 bases, J lost 0 bases, and 9 bases stayed unmatched. CDR3 bases: TGCGCCAGCAGCCCCCGGACAGGAGGGGTGAACACTGAAGCTTTCTTT. Protein sequence: CASSPRTGGVNTEAFF.

This sequence joins TRBV28 and TRBJ2-7; D is perhaps TRBD1 (6 bases). Germline-derived CDR1 and CDR2 are MDHEN and SYDVKM. Trimming took 1 base from V and 2 from J, leaving 9 bases between them. This CDR3 comprises 14 residues. CDR3 in DNA: TGTGCCAGCAGTTTATCCCCAGGGGCCTACGAGCAGTACTTC. This translates into CASSLSPGAYEQYF.

This clone is a singleton in its sample. This chain joins TRBV18 and TRBJ1-6; 7 nucleotides match TRBD1. Trimming removed 9 bases from V and 4 bases from J; junction bases left unmatched: 9. CDR1 is KGHSH, CDR2 LQKENI, per germline. The CDR3 has 15 amino acids. The CDR3 DNA reads TGTGCCAGTGCAGACAGGGCATTGTATAATTCACCCCTCCACTTT. It encodes CASADRALYNSPLHF.

This chain links TRBV10-1 with TRBJ2-7; D is possibly TRBD2 (6 bases). V shed 2 bases and J shed 6 bases, with 11 bases lying between them. This CDR3 has 13 residues. Per the germline V gene, CDR1 is WNHNN and CDR2 is SYGVQD (reference sequence). This chain's CDR3 is CASSEPPGVEQYF. For the CDR3, the DNA is TGCGCCAGCAGTGAGCCCCCGGGGGTCGAGCAGTACTTC.

The chain is built from TRBV5-1 and TRBJ2-5; the D gene is possibly TRBD1 (6 bases). Judging by the DNA end, TRBJ2-7 fits better; the J call may be wrong. This CDR3 spans 14 amino acids. Germline V gene sequence: CDR1 SGHRS, CDR2 YFSETQ. CDR3 in amino acids: CASSLTGWQNEQYF. The CDR3, as DNA: TGCGCCAGCAGCTTGACAGGGTGGCAAAACGAGCAGTACTTC.

The chain is built from TRBV27 and TRBJ1-1, with 8 bases lining up with TRBD1. V trimming: 2 bases; J trimming: 2 bases; junction bases outside the gene matches: 1. This CDR3 has 14 amino acids. Germline CDR1 MNHEY, CDR2 SMNVEV (reference sequence). CDR3 loop: CASSLGQGNTEAFF. The DNA for the CDR3 is TGTGCCAGCAGTTTAGGACAGGGTAACACTGAAGCTTTCTTT.

This chain joins TRBV28 and TRBJ1-6; no clear D. Deletions cut 4 bases from V and 8 bases from J, with 21 bases between. Germline CDR1 MDHEN, CDR2 SYDVKM. The CDR3 has 17 amino acids. CDR3 nucleotides: TGTGCCAGCAGTTCGCCTTTGGGCCGAGGACTGGATTCACCCCTCCACTTT. Amino acid sequence: CASSSPLGRGLDSPLHF.

The V call is TRBV7-2, the J call TRBJ2-5, with 13 bases identical to TRBD2. The CDR3 has 19 residues. In germline, CDR1 is SGHTA, CDR2 FQGNSA. Trimming took 5 bases from V and 5 from J; bases not matched to a gene: 17. CDR3 region: CASSPSPSLLAGGRETQYF. The CDR3 DNA reads TGTGCCAGCAGCCCCTCCCCCTCTCTACTAGCGGGGGGGAGGGAGACCCAGTACTTC.

This chain connects TRBV4-1 to TRBJ2-1, with 11 bases identical to TRBD2. Germline assignment: CDR1 MGHRA and CDR2 YSYEKL. This CDR3 contains 18 residues. The V segment lost 3 bases and the J segment 7 bases; nucleotides outside the gene matches: 14. The CDR3 region is CASSHPRYSSGGTNEQFF. DNA for the CDR3: TGCGCCAGCAGCCATCCCAGATATTCTAGCGGGGGGACGAATGAGCAGTTCTTC.

This chain links TRBV6-1 with TRBJ1-6; 10 bases are a match to TRBD1. V was clipped by 7 bases and J by 8 bases; unmatched bases: 2. CDR3 length: 13 residues. Germline CDR1 is MNHNS and CDR2 is SASEGT. The CDR3 spells CASKTGGDSPLHF. CDR3 nucleotides: TGTGCCAGCAAGACAGGGGGCGATTCACCCCTCCACTTT.

The chain has TRBV5-4 and TRBJ1-2; TRBD1 aligns across 8 bases. This CDR3 is built from 13 residues. CDR1 and CDR2 (germline): SGHNT, YYREEE (reference sequence). J gave up 7 bases and V 4 bases, and 6 bases lay outside the gene matches. CDR3 residues: CASSRQGSGGYTF. The CDR3 DNA follows: TGTGCCAGCAGCCGACAGGGGAGCGGTGGCTACACCTTC.

This clone was seen more than once but under ten times. V and J are TRBV5-6 and TRBJ1-1; D is undetermined. Germline CDR1 is SGHDT and CDR2 is YYEEEE. The CDR3 length is 18 residues. V was shortened by 0 bases and J by 2 bases, with 20 bases between the two germline ends. In nucleotides, the CDR3 is TGTGCCAGCAGCTTGGCCTACGGTTACCCAAGTCTAAACACTGAAGCTTTCTTT. Encoded protein: CASSLAYGYPSLNTEAFF.

V gene TRBV5-1 combines with J gene TRBJ1-6; D may be TRBD1 (5 bases). This CDR3 region has 15 residues. CDR1 and CDR2 from the germline V gene are SGHRS and YFSETQ. Trimming cost V 3 bases and J 3 bases, with 10 bases left between them. This CDR3 reads CASSSGLIYNSPLHF. Written as DNA, the CDR3 is TGCGCCAGCAGCTCGGGACTGATCTATAATTCACCCCTCCACTTT.

This clone came up once. This CDR3 is CASSRPGQGGEQYF. CDR3 DNA: TGCGCCAGCAGCCGGCCGGGACAGGGCGGCGAGCAGTACTTC. The rearrangement links TRBV5-1 to TRBJ2-7; 9 bases align to TRBD1. Germline V gene data show CDR1 as SGHRS and CDR2 as YFSETQ. V lost 4 bases and J lost 6; bases outside the gene matches: 8. The CDR3 covers 14 residues.

This sequence joins TRBV5-4 and TRBJ2-7, with no clear D. V was shortened by 2 bases and J by 0 bases, with 9 bases between the two germline ends. This CDR3 comprises 14 residues. CDR1 is SGHNT and CDR2 is YYREEE in the germline V gene (reference sequence). Here the CDR3 reads CASSFASSSYEQYF. In nucleotides, the CDR3 is TGTGCCAGCAGCTTCGCGTCGAGCTCCTACGAGCAGTACTTC.

The genes are TRBV2 and TRBJ1-1, with 7 bases matching TRBD1. Trimming at V came to 5 bases and at J to 8 bases, leaving 2 bases not matched to a gene. Germline V CDR1 and CDR2: SNHLY, FYNNEI. The CDR3 covers 11 residues. The CDR3 region is CASSTGVEAFF. In DNA, the CDR3 is TGTGCCAGCAGTACAGGGGTCGAAGCTTTCTTT.

This clone was detected once. The chain employs TRBV4-2 and TRBJ2-2, with 9 bases matching TRBD2. This CDR3 comprises 16 residues. Looked up from germline, CDR1 is LGHNA and CDR2 is YNFKEQ. The V segment lost 5 bases and the J segment 6 bases; nucleotides outside the gene matches: 10. CDR3 in DNA: TGTGCCAGCAGCAAGTTAGCGGGGGCCGGGTCCGGGGAGCTGTTTTTT. Translating gives CASSKLAGAGSGELFF.

The chain's CDR3 is CASSLGQASSYEQYF. The CDR3 DNA follows: TGTGCCAGTAGCTTGGGACAGGCGAGCTCCTACGAGCAGTACTTC. The chain has TRBV19 and TRBJ2-7; 8 positions match TRBD1. The germline gives CDR1 LNHDA, CDR2 SQIVND (reference sequence). The CDR3 consists of 15 residues. With V trimmed by 6 bases and J by 0 bases, 7 bases remained unmatched.

The V gene is TRBV5-6, the J gene TRBJ2-2; 9 bases agree with TRBD1. This CDR3 has 16 residues. Losses at the gene ends were 3 bases for V and 0 bases for J; bases not matched to a gene: 3. The germline gives CDR1 SGHDT, CDR2 YYEEEE. DNA of the CDR3: TGTGCCAGCAGCTGGGGGACAGGGCCGAACACCGGGGAGCTGTTTTTT. Protein sequence: CASSWGTGPNTGELFF.

The chain has TRBV6-5 and TRBJ1-1; 11 nucleotides agree with TRBD1. Trimming cost V 6 bases and J 5 bases; bases outside gene matches: 8. This CDR3 region has 15 residues. Germline loops: CDR1 MNHEY, CDR2 SVGAGI. In DNA form, the CDR3 reads TGTGCCAGCAGCCGGGGACAGGGGGGGATAACTGAAGCTTTCTTT. It codes for CASSRGQGGITEAFF.

This rearrangement joins TRBV7-9 to TRBJ1-4; 8 bases are shared with TRBD1. The CDR3 spans 14 residues. CDR1 SEHNR and CDR2 FQNEAQ come from the germline V gene (reference sequence). Trimming removed 1 base from V and 7 bases from J; junction bases left unmatched: 2. This chain's CDR3 is CASSLGTGREKLFF. The DNA of the CDR3 is TGTGCCAGCAGCTTAGGGACAGGGCGTGAAAAACTGTTTTTT.